The source of this T cell receptor beta chain is a study of blood T cells in healthy people across ages. Regarding the study as a whole: Strongly correlated with naive T cell percentage was TCR beta diversity.

The authors ran a second PCR of about 6 to 11 cycles using a sample-barcoded 5' primer and a J-beta primer mix. Each CDR3 protein gets one entry after TCRdb re-called the 5' RACE reads with MiXCR. In the table there are about 800,000 distinct CDR3 sequences, roughly 50% of which are singletons. V dropped 3 bases and J dropped 1; count of bases not matched to a gene: 3. This CDR3 has 15 residues. Germline-derived CDR1 and CDR2 are SGHVS and FNYEAQ. The study drew donors from healthy Caucasian individuals in Russia aged roughly 6 to 90. A word on this clonotype: The antigen is undetermined.

The chain links TRBV7-6 to TRBJ2-5; 9 nucleotides agree with TRBD1. This receptor was obtained from a man younger than 45 in good health. Material for sequencing was blood. CDR3 DNA: TGTGCCAGCAGCTTCCCGGGACAGGGCCAAGAGACCCAGTACTTC. Translation: CASSFPGQGQETQYF.